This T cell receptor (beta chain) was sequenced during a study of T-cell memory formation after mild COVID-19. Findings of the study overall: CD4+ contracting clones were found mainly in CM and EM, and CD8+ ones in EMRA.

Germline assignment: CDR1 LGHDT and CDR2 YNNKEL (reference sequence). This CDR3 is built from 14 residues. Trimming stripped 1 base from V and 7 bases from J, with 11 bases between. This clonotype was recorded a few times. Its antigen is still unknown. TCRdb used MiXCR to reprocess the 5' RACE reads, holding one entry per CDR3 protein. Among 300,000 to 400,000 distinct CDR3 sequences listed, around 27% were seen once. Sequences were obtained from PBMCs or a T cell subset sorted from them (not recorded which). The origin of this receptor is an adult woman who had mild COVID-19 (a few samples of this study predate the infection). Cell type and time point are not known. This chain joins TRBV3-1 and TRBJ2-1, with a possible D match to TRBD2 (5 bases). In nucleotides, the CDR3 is TGTGCCAGCAGCCAAGTAAGTCGGAGGAATGAGCAGTTCTTC. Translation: CASSQVSRRNEQFF.